This is a list of T cell receptor beta chains from one sample in a study of blood T cell repertoires in COVID-19. Measured with immunoSEQ multiplex PCR; TCRdb has only the in-frame clones, and not every one. The table includes 50,000 to 75,000 clones, about 80% detected once. The source material was peripheral blood. These receptors all come from an older man with active or convalescent COVID-19. CDR3s include the opening cysteine and the closing phenylalanine or tryptophan. Fields, in order: J gene, clone size, D gene, V gene, CDR3 DNA, CDR3 protein. The D gene is left open where the match is weak. Clone size appears in some rows only: once, few, many, or a class for an expanded clone.

j_gene: TRBJ2-7
abundance: many
d_gene: TRBD2
v_gene: TRBV2
CDR3nt: TGTGCCAGCACCTTTAGCGGGGCCTCCTACGAGCAGTACTTC
CDR3aa: CASTFSGASYEQYF

j_gene: TRBJ2-4
abundance: NA
d_gene: TRBD1
v_gene: TRBV13
CDR3nt: TGTGCCAGCAGCTCCCTAATGGGGACAGGGGGAGCCAAAAACATTCAGTACTTC
CDR3aa: CASSSLMGTGGAKNIQYF

j_gene: TRBJ1-1
abundance: NA
d_gene: NA
v_gene: TRBV7-8
CDR3nt: TGTGCCAGCAGCCATATTGAGGGCGCTTTCTTT
CDR3aa: CASSHIEGAFF

j_gene: TRBJ2-1
abundance: NA
d_gene: NA
v_gene: TRBV21-1
CDR3nt: TGTGCCAGCAGCGGACCGAGCGGTAGCTCCTACAATGAGCAGTTCTTC
CDR3aa: CASSGPSGSSYNEQFF

j_gene: TRBJ2-7
abundance: NA
d_gene: TRBD2
v_gene: TRBV7-2
CDR3nt: TGTGCCAGCAGCCCGCGGACTAGCGGGGAACTCATCTCCTACGAGCAGTACTTC
CDR3aa: CASSPRTSGELISYEQYF

j_gene: TRBJ1-5
abundance: NA
d_gene: NA
v_gene: TRBV3-1/TRBV3-2
CDR3nt: TGTGCCAGCAGCCACGGGGGTCGCAATCAGCCCCAGCATTTT
CDR3aa: CASSHGGRNQPQHF

j_gene: TRBJ2-5
abundance: NA
d_gene: NA
v_gene: TRBV11-2
CDR3nt: TGTGCCAGCAGCTTGAGACAGCTACAAGAGACCCAGTACTTC
CDR3aa: CASSLRQLQETQYF

j_gene: TRBJ2-7
abundance: few
d_gene: TRBD1
v_gene: TRBV12-3/TRBV12-4
CDR3nt: TGTGCCAGCAGACTGGACAGGGAATACGAGCAGTACTTC
CDR3aa: CASRLDREYEQYF

j_gene: TRBJ2-1
abundance: NA
d_gene: TRBD1
v_gene: TRBV28
CDR3nt: TGTGCCAGCAGGACAGGGGGCCGAAATGAGCAGTTCTTC
CDR3aa: CASRTGGRNEQFF

j_gene: TRBJ2-5
abundance: NA
d_gene: NA
v_gene: TRBV29-1
CDR3nt: TGCAGCGTTGAATGGAGGGGGCAGGAGACCCAGTACTTC
CDR3aa: CSVEWRGQETQYF

j_gene: TRBJ2-1
abundance: once
d_gene: TRBD2
v_gene: TRBV4-2
CDR3nt: TGTGCCAGCAGCCAGGCGACTAGCGGGTTACTCTACAATGAGCAGTTCTTC
CDR3aa: CASSQATSGLLYNEQFF

j_gene: TRBJ2-3
abundance: NA
d_gene: TRBD2
v_gene: TRBV2
CDR3nt: TGTGCCAGCAGTTTGGGACTAGCGGGAGTGGGTACGCAGTATTTT
CDR3aa: CASSLGLAGVGTQYF

j_gene: TRBJ2-7
abundance: NA
d_gene: TRBD1
v_gene: TRBV5-4
CDR3nt: TGTGCCAGCAGCCTCGACAGGGTTCGATACGAGCAGTACTTC
CDR3aa: CASSLDRVRYEQYF

j_gene: TRBJ2-2
abundance: NA
d_gene: NA
v_gene: TRBV24-1
CDR3nt: TGTGCCACCAGTGATGAACCCCGGGACTCGAACACCGGGGAGCTGTTTTTT
CDR3aa: CATSDEPRDSNTGELFF

j_gene: TRBJ2-7
abundance: few
d_gene: TRBD1
v_gene: TRBV5-1
CDR3nt: TGCGCCAGCAGCTCAAAACCAACCGGGACAGTTGCCTACGAGCAGTACTTC
CDR3aa: CASSSKPTGTVAYEQYF

j_gene: TRBJ1-5
abundance: NA
d_gene: TRBD1
v_gene: TRBV28
CDR3nt: TGTGCCAGTTATTTACAGGGGTTCGGTCAGCCCCAGCATTTT
CDR3aa: CASYLQGFGQPQHF

j_gene: TRBJ1-1
abundance: NA
d_gene: NA
v_gene: TRBV21-1
CDR3nt: TGTGCCAACATAAACTGGGGTGGGGGCCAGGGCACTGAAGCTTTCTTT
CDR3aa: CANINWGGGQGTEAFF

j_gene: TRBJ2-7
abundance: NA
d_gene: NA
v_gene: TRBV5-4
CDR3nt: TGTGCCAGCAGCTACCGGGACAACTACTACGAGCAGTACTTC
CDR3aa: CASSYRDNYYEQYF

j_gene: TRBJ2-7
abundance: NA
d_gene: TRBD1
v_gene: TRBV19
CDR3nt: TGTGCCAGTAGCGACGGCGGGGCGACAGGGGCGTACGAGCAGTACTTC
CDR3aa: CASSDGGATGAYEQYF

j_gene: TRBJ2-1
abundance: NA
d_gene: TRBD2
v_gene: TRBV13
CDR3nt: TGTGCCAGCAGCCCCGGGACTAGCGGGAGGAGTGAGCAGTTCTTC
CDR3aa: CASSPGTSGRSEQFF

j_gene: TRBJ2-3
abundance: NA
d_gene: NA
v_gene: TRBV29-1
CDR3nt: TGCAGCGTTGACGGTGTAGCCCCAGATACGCAGTATTTT
CDR3aa: CSVDGVAPDTQYF

j_gene: TRBJ1-1
abundance: NA
d_gene: NA
v_gene: TRBV19
CDR3nt: TGTGCCAGTACCCCGGATAATGACAGAAACACTGAAGCTTTCTTT
CDR3aa: CASTPDNDRNTEAFF

j_gene: TRBJ2-1
abundance: NA
d_gene: NA
v_gene: TRBV18
CDR3nt: TGTGCCAGCTCACCACCTCTGGGGGCGCTAGCCCAAGGCTCCTACAATGAGCAGTTCTTC
CDR3aa: CASSPPLGALAQGSYNEQFF

j_gene: TRBJ2-3
abundance: few
d_gene: NA
v_gene: TRBV7-9
CDR3nt: TGTGCCAGCACCTCTCAACTAGGCGGGGGCACAGATACGCAGTATTTT
CDR3aa: CASTSQLGGGTDTQYF

j_gene: TRBJ2-3
abundance: NA
d_gene: TRBD2
v_gene: TRBV2
CDR3nt: TGTGCCAGCAGTCTTACTAGCGGGGGCTTCACAGATACGCAGTATTTT
CDR3aa: CASSLTSGGFTDTQYF

j_gene: TRBJ2-3
abundance: NA
d_gene: TRBD1
v_gene: TRBV28
CDR3nt: TGTGCCAGCAGCGGGCCACAGGGGGCCGCAGATACGCAGTATTTT
CDR3aa: CASSGPQGAADTQYF

j_gene: TRBJ1-4
abundance: NA
d_gene: NA
v_gene: TRBV19
CDR3nt: TGTGCCAGTAGTCCGACGACAGAGACTCTCGAAAAACTGTTTTTT
CDR3aa: CASSPTTETLEKLFF

j_gene: TRBJ2-2
abundance: NA
d_gene: NA
v_gene: TRBV6-4
CDR3nt: TGTGCCAGCAAGGCAGGGATGAACACCGGGGAGCTGTTTTTT
CDR3aa: CASKAGMNTGELFF

j_gene: TRBJ2-5
abundance: once
d_gene: TRBD2
v_gene: TRBV29-1
CDR3nt: TGCAGCGTTGGGGTTGTTAGCGGGTACCAAGAGACCCAGTACTTC
CDR3aa: CSVGVVSGYQETQYF

j_gene: TRBJ2-3
abundance: few
d_gene: TRBD2
v_gene: TRBV28
CDR3nt: TGTGCCAGCAGAGATCTAGCGGGGGGACGCACAGATACGCAGTATTTT
CDR3aa: CASRDLAGGRTDTQYF

j_gene: TRBJ1-5
abundance: NA
d_gene: NA
v_gene: TRBV5-6
CDR3nt: TGTGCCAGCAGCCACGGGGGGCAGGGCAATCAGCCCCAGCATTTT
CDR3aa: CASSHGGQGNQPQHF

j_gene: TRBJ2-3
abundance: NA
d_gene: NA
v_gene: TRBV4-3
CDR3nt: TGCGCCAGCAGCCAAGGGAGTAACTCCGATACGCAGTATTTT
CDR3aa: CASSQGSNSDTQYF

j_gene: TRBJ1-2
abundance: NA
d_gene: NA
v_gene: TRBV7-9
CDR3nt: TGTGCCAGCAGCCAATTGGGGGCGCTGGAGGTCTATGGCTACACCTTC
CDR3aa: CASSQLGALEVYGYTF

j_gene: TRBJ2-2
abundance: NA
d_gene: NA
v_gene: TRBV9
CDR3nt: TGTGCCAGCAGCGTAGGTGTATCGAACACCGGGGAGCTGTTTTTT
CDR3aa: CASSVGVSNTGELFF

j_gene: TRBJ2-1
abundance: NA
d_gene: NA
v_gene: TRBV7-9
CDR3nt: TGTGCCTCCACGGGGGGCCCCGGGTCCTACAATGAGCAGTTCTTC
CDR3aa: CASTGGPGSYNEQFF